This T cell receptor (beta chain) was recorded in a study of T cells after yellow fever vaccination. TCRdb redid the calling of the 5' RACE reads with MiXCR, one entry per CDR3 protein. Of some 250,000 distinct CDR3 sequences listed, more than 3.5% were seen once; the top ten hold 19%. Per the germline V gene, CDR1 is SGHNT and CDR2 is YYREEE (reference sequence). This CDR3 region has 15 residues. Trimming stripped 5 bases from V and 8 bases from J, with 22 bases between. The sample in question was PBMCs, obtained 15 days after the yellow fever booster vaccination. This sequence was found in a man between 18 and 29 years old who received the YFV17D yellow fever vaccine. This rearrangement joins TRBV5-4 to TRBJ1-2; D may be TRBD1 (6 bases). The CDR3 here is CASRRGQSVDSGYTF. The CDR3 nucleotides are TGTGCCAGCAGGCGTGGACAGTCCGTGGATTCCGGCTACACCTTC.